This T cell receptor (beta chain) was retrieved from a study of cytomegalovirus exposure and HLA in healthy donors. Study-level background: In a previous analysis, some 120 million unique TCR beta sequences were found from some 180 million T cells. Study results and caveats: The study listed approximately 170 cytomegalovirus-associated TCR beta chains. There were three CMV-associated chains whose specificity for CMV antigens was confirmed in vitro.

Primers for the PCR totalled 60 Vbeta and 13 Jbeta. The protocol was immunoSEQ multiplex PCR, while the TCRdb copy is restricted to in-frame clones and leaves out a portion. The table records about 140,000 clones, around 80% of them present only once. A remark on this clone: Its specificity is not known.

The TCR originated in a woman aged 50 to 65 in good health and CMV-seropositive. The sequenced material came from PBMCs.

CDR3: CASRPGTGGNQPQHF. The CDR3 DNA sequence: TGTGCCAGCAGACCTGGGACAGGGGGTAATCAGCCCCAGCATTTT. This chain joins TRBV27 and TRBJ1-5, with 11 positions matching TRBD1. After removal of 6 bases from V and 4 bases from J, the junction contained 5 bases not matched to a gene. This CDR3 is built from 15 residues. The germline CDR1 and CDR2 sequences are MNHEY and SMNVEV (reference sequence).